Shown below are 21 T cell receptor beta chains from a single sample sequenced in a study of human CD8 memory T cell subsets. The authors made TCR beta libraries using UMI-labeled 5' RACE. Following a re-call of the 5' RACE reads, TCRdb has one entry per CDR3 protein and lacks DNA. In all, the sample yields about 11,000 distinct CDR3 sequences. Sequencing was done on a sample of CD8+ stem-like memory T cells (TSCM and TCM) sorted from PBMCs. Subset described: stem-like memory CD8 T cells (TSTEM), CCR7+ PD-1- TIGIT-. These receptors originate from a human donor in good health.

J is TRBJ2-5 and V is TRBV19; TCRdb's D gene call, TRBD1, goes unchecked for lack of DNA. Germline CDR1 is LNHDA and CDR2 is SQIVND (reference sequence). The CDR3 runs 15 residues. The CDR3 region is CASSMGQRYQETQYF.

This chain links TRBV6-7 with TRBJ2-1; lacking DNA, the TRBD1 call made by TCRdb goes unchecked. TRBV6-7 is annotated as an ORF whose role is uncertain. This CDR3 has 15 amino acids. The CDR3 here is CASSPQHPSRGDGFF.

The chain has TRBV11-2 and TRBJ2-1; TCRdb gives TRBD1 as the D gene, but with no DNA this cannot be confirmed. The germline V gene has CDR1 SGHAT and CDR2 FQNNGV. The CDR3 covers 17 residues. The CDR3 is CASSTFQIYRGRNEQFF.

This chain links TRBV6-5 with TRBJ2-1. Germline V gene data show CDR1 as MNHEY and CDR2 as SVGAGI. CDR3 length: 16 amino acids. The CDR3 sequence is CASSYSKAGPYNEQFF.

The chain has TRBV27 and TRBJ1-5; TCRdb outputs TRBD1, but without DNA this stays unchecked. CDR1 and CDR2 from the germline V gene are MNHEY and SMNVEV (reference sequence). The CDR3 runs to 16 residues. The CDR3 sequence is CASSLTPGVSNQPQHF.

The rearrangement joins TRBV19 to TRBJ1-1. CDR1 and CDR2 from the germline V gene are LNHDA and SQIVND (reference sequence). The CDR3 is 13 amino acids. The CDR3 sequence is CASSVSPDSEAFF.

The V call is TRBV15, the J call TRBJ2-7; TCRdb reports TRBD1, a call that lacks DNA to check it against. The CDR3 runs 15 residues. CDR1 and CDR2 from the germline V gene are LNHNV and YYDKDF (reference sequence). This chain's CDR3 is CATSREGQGLSEQYF.

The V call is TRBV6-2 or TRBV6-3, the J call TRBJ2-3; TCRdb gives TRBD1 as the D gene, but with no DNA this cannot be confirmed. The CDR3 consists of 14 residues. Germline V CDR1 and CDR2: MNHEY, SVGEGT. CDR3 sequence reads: CASTPAGGIDTQYF.

CDR3 amino acids: CASSLGTQEAFF. The chain recombines TRBV5-1 with TRBJ1-1. The CDR3 has 12 residues. Germline CDR1 SGHRS, CDR2 YFSETQ.

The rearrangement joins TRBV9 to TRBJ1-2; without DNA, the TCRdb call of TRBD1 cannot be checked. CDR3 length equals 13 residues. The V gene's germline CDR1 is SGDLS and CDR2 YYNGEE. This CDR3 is CASSANTGKGYTF.

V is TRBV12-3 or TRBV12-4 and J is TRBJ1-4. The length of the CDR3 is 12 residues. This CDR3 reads CASSRDLRKLFF.

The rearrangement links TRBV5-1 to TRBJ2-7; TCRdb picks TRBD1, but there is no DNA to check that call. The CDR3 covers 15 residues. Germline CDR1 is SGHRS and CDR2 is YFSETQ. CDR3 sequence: CASSWGYQGTYEQYF. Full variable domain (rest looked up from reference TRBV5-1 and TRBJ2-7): KAGVTQTPRYLIKTRGQQVTLSCSPISGHRSVSWYQQTPGQGLQFLFEYFSETQRNKGNFPGRFSGRQFSNSRSEMNVSTLELGDSALYLCASSWGYQGTYEQYFGPGTRLTVT.

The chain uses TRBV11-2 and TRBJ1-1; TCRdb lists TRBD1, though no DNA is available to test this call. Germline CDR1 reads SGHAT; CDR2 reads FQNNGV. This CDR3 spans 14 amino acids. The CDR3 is CASSLSGGNTEAFF.

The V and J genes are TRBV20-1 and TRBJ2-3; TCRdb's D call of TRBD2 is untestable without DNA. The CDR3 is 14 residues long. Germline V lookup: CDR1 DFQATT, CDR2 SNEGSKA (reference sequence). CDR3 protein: CSAARRGGRDTQYF.

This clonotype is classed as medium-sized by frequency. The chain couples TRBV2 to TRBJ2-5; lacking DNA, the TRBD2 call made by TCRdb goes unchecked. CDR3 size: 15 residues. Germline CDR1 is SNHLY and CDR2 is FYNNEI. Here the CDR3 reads CASSESSGGAETQYF.

The CDR3 loop reads CSVDETLEAFF. The chain recombines TRBV29-1 with TRBJ1-1. This CDR3 region has 11 residues. CDR1 is SQVTM, CDR2 ANQGSEA, per germline.

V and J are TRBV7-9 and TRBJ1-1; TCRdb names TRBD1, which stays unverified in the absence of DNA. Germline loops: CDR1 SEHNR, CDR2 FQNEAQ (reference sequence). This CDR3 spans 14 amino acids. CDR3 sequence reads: CASSSGHLNTEAFF.

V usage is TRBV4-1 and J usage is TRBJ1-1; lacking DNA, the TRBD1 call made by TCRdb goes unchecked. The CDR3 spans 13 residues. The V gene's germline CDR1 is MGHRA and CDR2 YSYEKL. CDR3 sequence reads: CASRSQGGTEAFF.

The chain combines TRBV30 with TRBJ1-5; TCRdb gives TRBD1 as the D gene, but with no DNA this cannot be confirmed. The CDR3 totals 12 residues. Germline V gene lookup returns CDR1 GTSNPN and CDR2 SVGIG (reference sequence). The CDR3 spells CAYSGVRQPQHF.

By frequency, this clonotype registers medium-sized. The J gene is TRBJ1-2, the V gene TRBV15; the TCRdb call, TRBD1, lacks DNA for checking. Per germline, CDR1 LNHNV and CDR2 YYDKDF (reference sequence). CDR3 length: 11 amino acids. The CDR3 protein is CATSEQGGYTF.

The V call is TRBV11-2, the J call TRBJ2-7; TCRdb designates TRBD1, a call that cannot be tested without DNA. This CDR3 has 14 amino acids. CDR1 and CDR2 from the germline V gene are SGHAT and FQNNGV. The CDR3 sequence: CASTETGPIYEQYF.